This T cell receptor beta chain was found in a study of cytotoxic CD8 clonotypes in ibrutinib-treated CLL. Findings and caveats of the study: Timing of sampling differed between sustained-remission and progressing patients. Public clonotypes, rarely seen, contracted or held steady on treatment.

The CDR3 extends over 14 amino acids. The germline gives CDR1 LNHDA, CDR2 SQIVND (reference sequence). In regard to this clone: No antigen is known for it. One end of the junction is discordant with germline, which a read error may explain.

Genomic DNA for TCR beta libraries, around 2 micrograms, came from cryopreserved PBMCs. Sequencing sought depths of 1 in 200,000 to 1 in 1 million T cells. Here immunoSEQ multiplex PCR was the method, and the copy in TCRdb shows in-frame clones only, minus some. The sample records roughly 150,000 clones, approximately 77% being singletons. The V call is TRBV19, the J call TRBJ1-4; D unclear. This TCR was sampled from a human donor with chronic lymphocytic leukemia. Sequenced material: PBMCs, taken after 12 months of ibrutinib treatment. As DNA, the CDR3 is TGTGCCAGTAGTCCAACGACGACTACTGAAAAACTGTTTTTT. It is translated as CASSPTTTTEKLFF.